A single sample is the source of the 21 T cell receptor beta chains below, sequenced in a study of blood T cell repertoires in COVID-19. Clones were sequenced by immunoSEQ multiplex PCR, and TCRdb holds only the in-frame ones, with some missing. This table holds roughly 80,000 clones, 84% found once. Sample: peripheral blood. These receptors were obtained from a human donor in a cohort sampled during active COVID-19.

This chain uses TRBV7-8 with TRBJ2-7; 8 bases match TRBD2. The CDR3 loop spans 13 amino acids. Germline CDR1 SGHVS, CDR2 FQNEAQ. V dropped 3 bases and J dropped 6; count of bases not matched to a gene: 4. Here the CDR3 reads CASSLGLDVEQYF. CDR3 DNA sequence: TGTGCCAGCAGCTTGGGACTAGACGTCGAGCAGTACTTC.

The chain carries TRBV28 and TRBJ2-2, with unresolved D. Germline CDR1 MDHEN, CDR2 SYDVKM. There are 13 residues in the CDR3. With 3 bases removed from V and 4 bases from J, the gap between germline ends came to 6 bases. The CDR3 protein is CASSLAATGELFF. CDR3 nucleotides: TGTGCCAGCAGTTTGGCCGCCACCGGGGAGCTGTTTTTT. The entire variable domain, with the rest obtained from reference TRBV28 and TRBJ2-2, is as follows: DVKVTQSSRYLVKRTGEKVFLECVQDMDHENMFWYRQDPGLGLRLIYFSYDVKMKEKGDIPEGYSVSREKKERFSLILESASTNQTSMYLCASSLAATGELFFGEGSRLTVL.

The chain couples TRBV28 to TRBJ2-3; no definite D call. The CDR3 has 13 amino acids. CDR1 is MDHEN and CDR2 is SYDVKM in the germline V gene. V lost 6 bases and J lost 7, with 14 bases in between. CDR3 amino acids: CASSLSTRNTQYF. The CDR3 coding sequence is TGTGCCAGCAGCCTTAGTACCCGCAATACGCAGTATTTT.

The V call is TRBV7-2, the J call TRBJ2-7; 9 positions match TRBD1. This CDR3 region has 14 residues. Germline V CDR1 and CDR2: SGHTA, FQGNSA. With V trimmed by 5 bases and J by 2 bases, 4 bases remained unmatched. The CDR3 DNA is TGTGCCAGCAGCCCGGGACAGGGCACCTACGAGCAGTACTTC. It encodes CASSPGQGTYEQYF.

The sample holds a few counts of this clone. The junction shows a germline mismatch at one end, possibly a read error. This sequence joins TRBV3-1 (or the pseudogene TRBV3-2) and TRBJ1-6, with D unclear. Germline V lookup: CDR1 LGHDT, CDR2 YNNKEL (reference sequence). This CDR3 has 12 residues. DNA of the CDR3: TGTGCCAGCAGTCAAGGGAGGGCACCCCTCCACTTT. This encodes CASSQGRAPLHF.

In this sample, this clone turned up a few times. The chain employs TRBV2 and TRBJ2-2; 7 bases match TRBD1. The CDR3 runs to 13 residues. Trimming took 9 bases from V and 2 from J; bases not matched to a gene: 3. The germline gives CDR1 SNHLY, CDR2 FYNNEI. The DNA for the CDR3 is TGTGCCAGAGGACAGGATAACACCGGGGAGCTGTTTTTT. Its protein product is CARGQDNTGELFF.

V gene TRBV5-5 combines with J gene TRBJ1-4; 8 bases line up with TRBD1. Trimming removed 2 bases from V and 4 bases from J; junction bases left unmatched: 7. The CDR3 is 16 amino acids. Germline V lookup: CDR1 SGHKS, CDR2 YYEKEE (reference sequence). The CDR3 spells CASSFGDRKNNEKLFF. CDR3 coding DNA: TGTGCCAGCAGCTTTGGGGACAGGAAGAATAATGAAAAACTGTTTTTT.

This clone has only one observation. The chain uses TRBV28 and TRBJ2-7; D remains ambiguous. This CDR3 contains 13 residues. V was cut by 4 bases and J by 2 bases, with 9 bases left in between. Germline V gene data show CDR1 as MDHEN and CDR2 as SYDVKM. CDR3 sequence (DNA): TGTGCCAGCAGTTATGGCGGTGCCTACGAGCAGTACTTC. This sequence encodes CASSYGGAYEQYF.

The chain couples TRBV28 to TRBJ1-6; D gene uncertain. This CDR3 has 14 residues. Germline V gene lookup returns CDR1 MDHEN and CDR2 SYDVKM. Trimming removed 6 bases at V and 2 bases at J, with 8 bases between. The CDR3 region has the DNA TGTGCCAGCAGACGAGGGCCCTATAATTCACCCCTCCACTTT. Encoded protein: CASRRGPYNSPLHF.

Written as DNA, the CDR3 is TGTGCCAGCAGCTCCTACCTTAGTTTGGAGACCCAGTACTTC. Its protein product is CASSSYLSLETQYF. This chain connects TRBV7-8 to TRBJ2-5; D not certain. Trimming removed 4 bases from V and 5 bases from J, with 14 bases in between. The CDR3 is made up of 14 amino acids. The V gene's germline CDR1 is SGHVS and CDR2 FQNEAQ.

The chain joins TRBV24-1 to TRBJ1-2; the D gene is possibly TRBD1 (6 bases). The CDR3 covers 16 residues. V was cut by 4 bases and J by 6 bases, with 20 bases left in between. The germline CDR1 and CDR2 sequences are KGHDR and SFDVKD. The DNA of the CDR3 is TGTGCCACCAGTGACCAGGTGGCCCAGGGGCCTAATGGCTACACCTTC. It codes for CATSDQVAQGPNGYTF.

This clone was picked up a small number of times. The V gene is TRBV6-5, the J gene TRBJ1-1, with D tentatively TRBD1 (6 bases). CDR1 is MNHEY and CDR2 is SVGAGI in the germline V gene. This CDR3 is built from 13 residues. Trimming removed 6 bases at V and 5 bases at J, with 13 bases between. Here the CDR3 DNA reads TGTGCCAGCAGCCGGAATCAGGGGACTGAAGCTTTCTTT. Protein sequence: CASSRNQGTEAFF.

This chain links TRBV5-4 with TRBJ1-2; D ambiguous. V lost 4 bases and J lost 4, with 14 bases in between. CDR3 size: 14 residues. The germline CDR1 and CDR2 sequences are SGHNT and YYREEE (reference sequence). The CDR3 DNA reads TGTGCCAGCAGCCCGGCCCTAGCGACCTATGGCTACACCTTC. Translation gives CASSPALATYGYTF.

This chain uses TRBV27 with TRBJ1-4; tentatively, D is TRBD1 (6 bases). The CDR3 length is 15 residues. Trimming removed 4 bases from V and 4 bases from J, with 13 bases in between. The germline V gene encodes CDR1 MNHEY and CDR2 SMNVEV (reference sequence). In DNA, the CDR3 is TGTGCCAGCAGTTCCCTGGGACACTATAATGAAAAACTGTTTTTT. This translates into CASSSLGHYNEKLFF.

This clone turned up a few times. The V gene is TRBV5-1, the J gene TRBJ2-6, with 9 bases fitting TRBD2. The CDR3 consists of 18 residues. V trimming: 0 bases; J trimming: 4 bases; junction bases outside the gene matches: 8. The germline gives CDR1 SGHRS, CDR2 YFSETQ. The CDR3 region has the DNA TGCGCCAGCAGCTTGGAGGTTAGCGGGGGCGCAGGGGCCAACGTCCTGACTTTC. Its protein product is CASSLEVSGGAGANVLTF. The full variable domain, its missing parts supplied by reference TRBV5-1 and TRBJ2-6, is KAGVTQTPRYLIKTRGQQVTLSCSPISGHRSVSWYQQTPGQGLQFLFEYFSETQRNKGNFPGRFSGRQFSNSRSEMNVSTLELGDSALYLCASSLEVSGGAGANVLTFGAGSRLTVL.

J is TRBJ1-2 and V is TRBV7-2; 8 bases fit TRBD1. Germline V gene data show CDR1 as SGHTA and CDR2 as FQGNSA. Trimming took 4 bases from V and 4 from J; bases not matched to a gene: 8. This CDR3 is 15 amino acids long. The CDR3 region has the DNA TGTGCCAGCAGCTCGTCGAGCGGGACAGGCTATGGCTACACCTTC. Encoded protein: CASSSSSGTGYGYTF.

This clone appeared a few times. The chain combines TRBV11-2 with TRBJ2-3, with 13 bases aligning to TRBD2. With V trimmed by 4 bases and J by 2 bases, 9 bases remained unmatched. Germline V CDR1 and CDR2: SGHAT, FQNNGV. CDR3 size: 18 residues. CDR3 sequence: CASSSTGLAGAFTDTQYF. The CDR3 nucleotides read TGTGCCAGCAGCTCTACCGGACTAGCGGGGGCCTTCACAGATACGCAGTATTTT.

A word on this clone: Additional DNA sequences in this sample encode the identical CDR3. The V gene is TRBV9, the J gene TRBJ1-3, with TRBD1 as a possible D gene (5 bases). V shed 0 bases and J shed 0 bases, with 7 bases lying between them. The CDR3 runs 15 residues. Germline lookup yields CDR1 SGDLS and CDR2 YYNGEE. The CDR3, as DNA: TGTGCCAGCAGCGTAGGGGGGGTCTCTGGAAACACCATATATTTT. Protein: CASSVGGVSGNTIYF.

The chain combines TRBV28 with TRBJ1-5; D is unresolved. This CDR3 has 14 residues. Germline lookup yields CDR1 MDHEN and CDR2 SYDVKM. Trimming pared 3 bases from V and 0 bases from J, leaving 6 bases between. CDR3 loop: CASSFAGSNQPQHF. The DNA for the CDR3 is TGTGCCAGCAGTTTCGCCGGTAGCAATCAGCCCCAGCATTTT. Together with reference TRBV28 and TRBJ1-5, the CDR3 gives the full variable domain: DVKVTQSSRYLVKRTGEKVFLECVQDMDHENMFWYRQDPGLGLRLIYFSYDVKMKEKGDIPEGYSVSREKKERFSLILESASTNQTSMYLCASSFAGSNQPQHFGDGTRLSIL.

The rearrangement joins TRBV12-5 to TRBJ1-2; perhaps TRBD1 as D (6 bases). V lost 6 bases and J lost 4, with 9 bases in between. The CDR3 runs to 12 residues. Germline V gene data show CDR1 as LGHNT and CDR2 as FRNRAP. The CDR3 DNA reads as TGTGCTAGTGGGGGCAGGGGCTATGGCTACACCTTC. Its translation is CASGGRGYGYTF.

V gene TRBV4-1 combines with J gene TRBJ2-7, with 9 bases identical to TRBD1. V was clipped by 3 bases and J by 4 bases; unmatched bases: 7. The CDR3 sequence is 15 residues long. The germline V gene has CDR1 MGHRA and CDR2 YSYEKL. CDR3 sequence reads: CASSHPTGGRYEQYF. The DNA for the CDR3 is TGCGCCAGCAGCCACCCCACAGGGGGCAGATACGAGCAGTACTTC.